Listed here are 3 T cell receptor beta chains from one sample, sequenced in a study of CD8+ T cells in alopecia areata (dated by TCRdb to about 2018). The library was made by the immunoSEQ multiplex PCR assay. For TCR sequencing, RNA was extracted from every sample and reverse transcribed into cDNA to serve as template. TCRdb obtained this table from immuneACCESS and retained in-frame rearrangements with V and J assigned. These tables miss some clones; where compared with another copy, unresolved V genes account for less than half of the shortfall, and the remainder is unexplained. The sample yields 150,000 or so clones; approximately 45% were counted once. Together, the top ten hold less than 8% of the sample. Sequenced: CD4+ T cells sorted from blood. The receptors derive from a human donor with alopecia areata.

This chain uses TRBV18 with TRBJ2-7, with 11 bases identical to TRBD1. Germline assignment: CDR1 KGHSH and CDR2 LQKENI. The V segment lost 3 bases and the J segment 7 bases; nucleotides outside the gene matches: 5. The CDR3 consists of 14 residues. The CDR3 DNA sequence: TGTGCCAGCTCACCCGGACAGGGGGCTCGGGAGCAGTACTTC. Translation gives CASSPGQGAREQYF.

V usage is TRBV5-1 and J usage is TRBJ2-1; 9 bases are a match to TRBD2. The CDR3 totals 15 residues. V gave up 0 bases and J gave up 8 bases; unmatched junction bases: 6. Germline assignment: CDR1 SGHRS and CDR2 YFSETQ. The CDR3 region has the DNA TGCGCCAGCAGCTTGGTAGCGGGAGCAGGGGATGAGCAGTTCTTC. It encodes CASSLVAGAGDEQFF.

The chain has TRBV5-6 and TRBJ2-2, with D unclear. V shed 0 bases and J shed 6 bases, with 6 bases lying between them. Germline V lookup: CDR1 SGHDT, CDR2 YYEEEE. The CDR3 spans 13 residues. CDR3 protein: CASSLVVAGELFF. CDR3 coding DNA: TGTGCCAGCAGCTTGGTGGTAGCCGGGGAGCTGTTTTTT.